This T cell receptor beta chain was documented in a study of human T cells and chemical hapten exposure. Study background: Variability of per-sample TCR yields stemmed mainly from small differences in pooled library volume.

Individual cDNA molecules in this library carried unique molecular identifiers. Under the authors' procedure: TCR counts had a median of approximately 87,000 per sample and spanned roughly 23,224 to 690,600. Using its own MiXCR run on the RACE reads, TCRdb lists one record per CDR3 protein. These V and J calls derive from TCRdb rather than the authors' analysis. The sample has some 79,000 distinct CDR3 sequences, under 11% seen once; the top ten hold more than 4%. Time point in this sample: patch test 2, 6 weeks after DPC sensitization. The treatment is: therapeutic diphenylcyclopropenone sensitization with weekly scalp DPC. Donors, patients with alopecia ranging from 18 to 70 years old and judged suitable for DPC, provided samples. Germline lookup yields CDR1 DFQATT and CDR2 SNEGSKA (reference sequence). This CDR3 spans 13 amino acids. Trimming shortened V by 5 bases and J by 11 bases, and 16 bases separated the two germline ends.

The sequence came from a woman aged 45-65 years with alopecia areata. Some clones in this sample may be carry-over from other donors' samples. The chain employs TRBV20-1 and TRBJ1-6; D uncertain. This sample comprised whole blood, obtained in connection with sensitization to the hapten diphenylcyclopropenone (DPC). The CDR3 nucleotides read TGCAGTGCTCCAACTTTCCCGGGGACACCCCTCCACTTT. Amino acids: CSAPTFPGTPLHF.